The clone carrying this T cell receptor (beta chain) was seen many times. Its target is not known. The data were taken from a study of regulatory T cells in long-lasting Graves disease. CDR3-region Arm-PCR and iRepertoire HTBI primers produced the TCR beta libraries. Each CDR3 protein gets one entry after TCRdb re-called the multiplex PCR reads with MiXCR. The sample records around 250,000 distinct CDR3 sequences, under 20% being singletons. The V and J ends lost 0 bases and 6 bases respectively, with 11 bases between them. CDR3 length: 14 amino acids. CDR1 and CDR2 (germline): SGHRS, YFSETQ. Study-wide results and limits: Persistent cases favored TRBV28, TRBJ1-2 and TRBJ2-5.

Time point noted: newly diagnosed GD, antithyroid drugs for less than 3 months. With RNA extracted from PBMCs as input, the TCR library was made. About 10 milliliters of peripheral blood were taken and placed in EDTA tubes. The same sample was also studied in work on T cells in Graves' hyperthyroidism and ophthalmopathy. In that study: A 13 V-J model separated ophthalmopathy from stable hyperthyroidism.

Material: peripheral blood mononuclear cells (PBMCs), obtained at new diagnosis, from a patient treated with antithyroid drugs. The chain couples TRBV5-1 to TRBJ2-3, with D uncertain. The TCR comes from a woman in her 30s with Graves disease. DNA of the CDR3: TGCGCCAGCAGCTTGGGGATAGAGGTGGATACGCAGTATTTT. Its protein is CASSLGIEVDTQYF.